These T cell receptor beta chains were read from a single sample in a study of blood T cells in healthy people across ages. TCRdb passed the 5' RACE reads through MiXCR, listing each CDR3 protein once. Here the sample spans approximately 810,000 distinct CDR3 sequences, 29% being singletons. Sequencing was carried out using blood. These receptors all come from an elderly woman in good health. Both conserved end residues are part of each CDR3. The order of the fields is clone size, V gene, J gene, D gene, CDR3 DNA, CDR3 protein. A D gene is named only where the DNA matches it firmly. Only part of the rows carry a size: once, few, many, or a class if the clone is expanded.

.,TRBV7-9,TRBJ1-2,TRBD1,TGTGCCAGCAGTCCCGCCGGGACAGGGGCGTCCGAACGGAATGGCTACACCTTC,CASSPAGTGASERNGYTF
.,TRBV7-8,TRBJ2-1,.,TGTGCCAGCAGCTTTGAGACAGCGCAGTTCTTC,CASSFETAQFF
many,TRBV12-3/TRBV12-4,TRBJ2-7,TRBD2,TGTGCCAGCAGCTTAGCGGGGGGCCAGTTCGAGCAGTACTTC,CASSLAGGQFEQYF
many,TRBV7-2,TRBJ1-5,.,TGTGCCAGCAGCTTAGGCCCCCTTAGCAATCAGCCCCAGCATTTT,CASSLGPLSNQPQHF
few,TRBV20-1,TRBJ1-5,.,TGCAGTGCTAGAGACCCTCAACGGGTGAATCAGCCCCAGCATTTT,CSARDPQRVNQPQHF
.,TRBV9,TRBJ2-2,TRBD2,TGTGCCAGCAGCGTAGCTCCCACTAGCGGATCCGGGGAGCTGTTTTTT,CASSVAPTSGSGELFF
once,TRBV7-2,TRBJ1-2,TRBD1,TGTGCCAGCAGCTTCGGGACAGGGGGCGACTATGGCTACACCTTC,CASSFGTGGDYGYTF
.,TRBV30,TRBJ1-2,.,TGTGCCTGGGGCGACAAGATCTATGGCTACACCTTC,CAWGDKIYGYTF
few,TRBV28,TRBJ1-2,.,TGTGCCGGGGGGGCGCAGTATGGCTACACCTTC,CAGGAQYGYTF
many,TRBV6-1,TRBJ2-4,.,TGTGCCAGCAGTGACCGGGGCCTCAGTGCCAAAAACATTCAGTACTTC,CASSDRGLSAKNIQYF
.,TRBV6-1,TRBJ1-6,.,TGTGCCAGCAGCGCCGGTGGACCCCTCCACTTT,CASSAGGPLHF
few,TRBV9,TRBJ1-1,.,TGTGCCAGCAGCGCCCTGAAGGGACGGGTGAACACTGAAGCTTTCTTT,CASSALKGRVNTEAFF
many,TRBV6-5,TRBJ2-3,.,TGTGCCAGCAGTTACGGGGGGCTGAGCACAGATACGCAGTATTTT,CASSYGGLSTDTQYF
few,TRBV28,TRBJ1-4,.,TGTGCCAGCAGTTTCGGGGGGGCTGAGAGTCTGTTTTTT,CASSFGGAESLFF
.,TRBV24-1,TRBJ2-1,TRBD1,TGTGCCACCAGTGACTACACCGGGACAGGACCCATGGGCACCGGGGGCTCCTACAATGAGCAGTTCTTC,CATSDYTGTGPMGTGGSYNEQFF
.,TRBV12-3/TRBV12-4,TRBJ1-1,.,TGTGCCAGCAGTTTGGAGCAGGGGCTAGGCACTGAAGCTTTCTTT,CASSLEQGLGTEAFF
many,TRBV24-1,TRBJ2-1,.,TGTGCCACCAGTGACCCAGGGTTGGATGAGCAGTTCTTC,CATSDPGLDEQFF
.,TRBV27,TRBJ1-4,TRBD1,TGTGCCAGCAGTTTTACCGCCGGGACAGGGATTTCAAAACTGTTTTTT,CASSFTAGTGISKLFF
many,TRBV5-1,TRBJ2-7,TRBD1,TGCGCCAGCAGAGTCGGACAGGGACCAATCTACGAGCAGTACTTC,CASRVGQGPIYEQYF
few,TRBV5-1,TRBJ1-1,TRBD1,TGCGCCAGCAGCCCTGGGACAGGGCCGAACACTGAAGCTTTCTTT,CASSPGTGPNTEAFF
few,TRBV19,TRBJ2-5,.,TGTGCCAGTAGTAGTGGCGGGGACCTTCGAGAGACCCAGTACTTC,CASSSGGDLRETQYF
.,TRBV7-2,TRBJ2-7,.,TGTGCCACCACCGCTTCTGCCAGCTCCTACGAGCAGTACTTC,CATTASASSYEQYF
many,TRBV7-2,TRBJ2-7,TRBD2,TGTGCCAGCAGCTTAAATCCCACTAGCGGGGGGAATTACGAGCAGTACTTC,CASSLNPTSGGNYEQYF
many,TRBV6-5,TRBJ2-3,.,TGTGCCAGCAGTTACCATAGACGGACTAGCACAGATACGCAGTATTTT,CASSYHRRTSTDTQYF
many,TRBV24-1,TRBJ2-5,TRBD1,TGTGCCACCAGTGAACAGGGACAGGGGTCCCTAAGGGAGACCCAGTACTTC,CATSEQGQGSLRETQYF
many,TRBV20-1,TRBJ2-1,TRBD2,TGCAGTGCTAGAGCTTCTAGCGGGGAGTCCTACAATGAGCAGTTCTTC,CSARASSGESYNEQFF
many,TRBV28,TRBJ2-5,.,TGTGCCAGCAGTTTATCCTCAGCAGGGATGAAGACCCAGTACTTC,CASSLSSAGMKTQYF
many,TRBV5-1,TRBJ1-6,TRBD1,TGCGCCAGCAGCTACGACAGGGCTTCGGATTCACCCCTCCACTTT,CASSYDRASDSPLHF
many,TRBV6-2/TRBV6-3,TRBJ2-3,.,TGTGCCAGCAGCCCCCCGATGCGCACAGATACGCAGTATTTT,CASSPPMRTDTQYF
few,TRBV6-5,TRBJ2-3,TRBD2,TGTGCCAGCAGTTACTCCCCTAGCGGGGGTAGCACAGATACGCAGTATTTT,CASSYSPSGGSTDTQYF
few,TRBV11-2,TRBJ2-5,.,TGTGCCAGCAGCTCCGATGGGGAGACCCAGTACTTC,CASSSDGETQYF
.,TRBV30,TRBJ1-2,.,TGTGCCTGGAGTCCACAGCTTAACTATGGCTACACCTTC,CAWSPQLNYGYTF
many,TRBV20-1,TRBJ2-1,TRBD1,TGCAGTGCTAGAGATCTACGCGGGACAGGGTTGAATGAGCAGTTCTTC,CSARDLRGTGLNEQFF
many,TRBV7-2,TRBJ2-2,.,TGTGCCAGCAGTTGGCAGGGCGGTAGAAACACCGGGGAGCTGTTTTTT,CASSWQGGRNTGELFF
many,TRBV28,TRBJ2-1,.,TGTGCCAGCAGATCTCGCGGGGAGCAGTTCTTC,CASRSRGEQFF
.,TRBV20-1,TRBJ2-3,.,TGCAGTGCTAGGAGGGCGGGGGCTGGGAGCACAGATACGCAGTATTTT,CSARRAGAGSTDTQYF
.,TRBV16,TRBJ2-3,TRBD2,TGTGCCAGCAGCCGGACTAGAGGCACAGATACGCAGTATTTT,CASSRTRGTDTQYF
once,TRBV7-2,TRBJ2-3,TRBD1,TGTGCCAGCAGCTTGGGACAGGGATGGGAGTATTTT,CASSLGQGWEYF
.,TRBV29-1,TRBJ2-3,TRBD2,TGCAGCGCCCTAGGGGGTTCCGGGGGGGCCAAGGGGCAGTATTTT,CSALGGSGGAKGQYF
many,TRBV11-2,TRBJ2-3,.,TGTGCCAGCAGCTTAGGACGGGCGGGAAGCACAGATACGCAGTATTTT,CASSLGRAGSTDTQYF
few,TRBV4-3,TRBJ2-2,.,TGCGCCAGCAGCCTTTTAGGGGTGGGGACCGGGGAGCTGTTTTTT,CASSLLGVGTGELFF
few,TRBV7-2,TRBJ1-5,.,TGTGCCAGCAGCTTAAGGGCCCATCAGCCCCAGCATTTT,CASSLRAHQPQHF
few,TRBV6-5,TRBJ1-2,.,TGTGCCAGCAGTTCCGGACAAGGTCTAGCCACTTATGGCTACACCTTC,CASSSGQGLATYGYTF
.,TRBV24-1,TRBJ2-2,TRBD1,TGTGCCGCTTCGGGATCGGACAGGGGCTGGGACACCGGGGAGCTGTTTTTT,CAASGSDRGWDTGELFF
.,TRBV9,TRBJ1-4,.,TGTGCCAGCAGCGTAGCCCCGGGAGAAAAACTGTTTTTT,CASSVAPGEKLFF
few,TRBV3-1,TRBJ1-6,.,TGTGCCAGCAGCCAAGCCCTTAATTCACCCCTCCACTTT,CASSQALNSPLHF
.,TRBV7-2,TRBJ2-1,TRBD2,TGTGCCAGCAGCTTAGGTTGGAGCGGGGGTTACAATGAGCAGTTCTTC,CASSLGWSGGYNEQFF